Shown below are 24 T cell receptor beta chains from a single sample sequenced in a study of T-cell memory formation after mild COVID-19. A single record per CDR3 protein comes from TCRdb applying MiXCR to the 5' RACE reads. The repertoire has 250,000 to 350,000 distinct CDR3 sequences, 14% of them found once; the top ten carry roughly a fifth. What was sequenced was PBMCs or a T cell subset sorted from them (not recorded which). The receptor set was obtained from a man younger than 35 who had mild COVID-19 (a few samples of this study predate the infection). Cell type and time point are not known.

This clonotype was detected only a few times. The rearrangement links TRBV20-1 to TRBJ1-5, with unresolved D. Between the trimmed V and J ends, which lost 0 bases and 6 bases, there was a span of 12 bases. This CDR3 spans 14 amino acids. The germline CDR1 and CDR2 sequences are DFQATT and SNEGSKA (reference sequence). The CDR3 DNA follows: TGCAGTGCTAGAGATCCTGCGTCAGGTCAGCCCCAGCATTTT. Encoded protein: CSARDPASGQPQHF.

There are a few counts of this clonotype. This chain connects TRBV24-1 to TRBJ2-4; the D gene is possibly TRBD2 (5 bases). This CDR3 contains 13 residues. Trimming pared 6 bases from V and 8 bases from J, leaving 13 bases between. The germline V gene has CDR1 KGHDR and CDR2 SFDVKD. The CDR3 bases are TGTGCCACCAGTCCACGATCGGAGGACATTCAGTACTTC. Encoded protein: CATSPRSEDIQYF.

The J gene is TRBJ2-5, the V gene TRBV12-3 or TRBV12-4; D tentatively fits TRBD1 or TRBD2 (5 bases each). Trimming removed 5 bases from V and 2 bases from J, with 12 bases in between. This CDR3 region has 14 residues. The CDR3 sequence is CASSPRDVQETQYF. CDR3 DNA sequence: TGTGCCAGCAGTCCACGGGACGTACAAGAGACCCAGTACTTC.

The chain is built from TRBV7-8 and TRBJ2-5; the D gene is possibly TRBD1 (5 bases). Looked up from germline, CDR1 is SGHVS and CDR2 is FQNEAQ. There are 14 residues in the CDR3. V gave up 5 bases and J gave up 4 bases, with 14 bases separating them. In nucleotides, the CDR3 is TGTGCCAGCAGCGTCAGGGTTATGCGAGAGACCCAGTACTTC. Its translation: CASSVRVMRETQYF.

The chain recombines TRBV7-8 with TRBJ2-7, with D tentatively TRBD1 (6 bases). Per the germline V gene, CDR1 is SGHVS and CDR2 is FQNEAQ. V lost 4 bases, J lost 1 base, and 11 bases lay in between. The CDR3 has 14 residues. The CDR3 here is CASSSRGTSYEQYF. The DNA for the CDR3 is TGTGCCAGCAGCTCAAGGGGGACGTCCTACGAGCAGTACTTC.

The V call is TRBV7-9, the J call TRBJ1-2; D uncertain. With 10 bases removed from V and 4 bases from J, the gap between germline ends came to 16 bases. From germline, CDR1 is SEHNR and CDR2 FQNEAQ (reference sequence). CDR3 length: 13 amino acids. CDR3 DNA: TGTGCCACTCCCACGGGCAGTTCCTATGGCTACACCTTC. Translated: CATPTGSSYGYTF.

The genes are TRBV20-1 and TRBJ1-2; TRBD1 might be the D (5 bases). Per the germline V gene, CDR1 is DFQATT and CDR2 is SNEGSKA (reference sequence). The CDR3 runs 13 residues. Between the trimmed V and J ends, which lost 7 bases and 4 bases, there was a span of 16 bases. Written as DNA, the CDR3 is TGCAGTGTTCCGGACAATTTGCTCTATGGCTACACCTTC. This codes for CSVPDNLLYGYTF.

This clonotype has a count of ten or more. V and J are TRBV5-6 and TRBJ1-5; D is ambiguous. The ends were cut back, 5 bases at V and 1 base at J, with 13 bases in the middle. The CDR3 sequence is 15 residues long. Germline V lookup: CDR1 SGHDT, CDR2 YYEEEE. CDR3 in DNA: TGTGCCAGCAGTAAGACCTCTGGAAGCAATCAGCCCCAGCATTTT. Translating it yields CASSKTSGSNQPQHF.

The sample holds a few counts of this clonotype. The gene calls are TRBV15 and TRBJ2-2; D is unclear. The V end was cut by 0 bases, the J end by 4 bases, with 21 bases between. Germline V gene sequence: CDR1 LNHNV, CDR2 YYDKDF (reference sequence). This CDR3 comprises 19 residues. CDR3 nucleotide sequence: TGTGCCACCAGCAGAGATGTGGAAGACATCTACATGCCCACCGGGGAGCTGTTTTTT. It translates to CATSRDVEDIYMPTGELFF.

This clonotype was picked up many times. The rearrangement uses TRBV7-8 and TRBJ2-7, with 9 bases that match TRBD1. The V gene's germline CDR1 is SGHVS and CDR2 FQNEAQ. V was clipped by 5 bases and J by 4 bases; unmatched bases: 9. The CDR3 totals 15 residues. The chain's CDR3 is CASSGRDRVTYEQYF. The CDR3 nucleotides are TGTGCCAGCAGCGGCCGGGACAGGGTCACATACGAGCAGTACTTC.

In its sample, this clonotype was seen a few times. The J gene is TRBJ2-3, the V gene TRBV6-2 or TRBV6-3; 8 bases map to TRBD2. Germline CDR1 MNHEY, CDR2 SVGEGT. Trimming cost V 6 bases and J 6 bases; bases outside gene matches: 11. This CDR3 is built from 15 residues. CDR3 nucleotides: TGTGCCAGCAGCAAACTAGCGGCGAGCGTCGATACGCAGTATTTT. As protein: CASSKLAASVDTQYF.

The chain is built from TRBV7-6 and TRBJ1-5; 8 bases map to TRBD1. The CDR3 covers 15 residues. V shed 6 bases, J shed 1 base, and the junction held 5 bases outside the gene matches. Germline V gene sequence: CDR1 SGHVS, CDR2 FNYEAQ. CDR3 nucleotide sequence: TGTGCCAGCAGTCCGGACAGGGCAAGCAATCAGCCCCAGCATTTT. Amino acid sequence: CASSPDRASNQPQHF.

This chain links TRBV27 with TRBJ1-4; 7 bases fit TRBD1. V lost 5 bases to trimming and J lost 7 bases; unmatched junction nucleotides: 4. The CDR3 runs 13 residues. CDR1 is MNHEY and CDR2 is SMNVEV in the germline V gene (reference sequence). As DNA, the CDR3 is TGTGCCAGCAGTACCGGACAGGCTGAAAAACTGTTTTTT. It yields the protein CASSTGQAEKLFF.

The chain couples TRBV2 to TRBJ2-1; the D gene is possibly TRBD2 (7 bases). The ends were cut back, 2 bases at V and 7 bases at J, with 18 bases in the middle. The germline CDR1 and CDR2 sequences are SNHLY and FYNNEI. CDR3 length: 16 amino acids. CDR3 coding DNA: TGTGCCAGCAGTGAAAGTGTTGGGAGGGGGACGAATGAGCAGTTCTTC. Translated, it gives CASSESVGRGTNEQFF.

The chain couples TRBV2 to TRBJ2-1; tentatively, D is TRBD1 (6 bases). Per the germline V gene, CDR1 is SNHLY and CDR2 is FYNNEI. The CDR3 runs to 12 residues. Trimming left V 7 bases short and J 8 bases short, with 12 bases between. CDR3 DNA sequence: TGTGCCAGCAATACAGGGTGGCATGAGCAGTTCTTC. Amino acid sequence: CASNTGWHEQFF.

The chain carries TRBV15 and TRBJ2-6; D remains ambiguous. The CDR3 has 15 amino acids. Germline V gives CDR1 LNHNV, CDR2 YYDKDF (reference sequence). The ends were cut back, 0 bases at V and 0 bases at J, with 3 bases in the middle. The CDR3 is CATSREDSGANVLTF. The CDR3 DNA is TGTGCCACCAGCAGAGAGGACTCTGGGGCCAACGTCCTGACTTTC.

This sequence joins TRBV12-3 or TRBV12-4 and TRBJ2-2; D remains unclear. The V gene lost 0 bases and the J gene lost 5 bases, with 10 bases spanning the gap. This CDR3 has 15 amino acids. Here the CDR3 reads CASSLAGFGTGELFF. DNA of the CDR3: TGTGCCAGCAGTTTAGCTGGGTTTGGGACCGGGGAGCTGTTTTTT.

In its sample, this clonotype was seen a few times. V usage is TRBV5-1 and J usage is TRBJ1-2; 8 nucleotides agree with TRBD1. Unmatched junction bases numbered 15, after V lost 4 bases and J lost 1 base. There are 18 residues in the CDR3. Germline CDR1 SGHRS, CDR2 YFSETQ. In DNA, the CDR3 is TGCGCCAGCAGCAACGACGGACAGGGATCTTATCGTAACTATGGCTACACCTTC. Translated: CASSNDGQGSYRNYGYTF. Full variable domain (missing parts from reference TRBV5-1 and TRBJ1-2): KAGVTQTPRYLIKTRGQQVTLSCSPISGHRSVSWYQQTPGQGLQFLFEYFSETQRNKGNFPGRFSGRQFSNSRSEMNVSTLELGDSALYLCASSNDGQGSYRNYGYTFGSGTRLTVV.

This clonotype was detected many times. The rearrangement joins TRBV7-9 to TRBJ2-2; perhaps TRBD2 as D (5 bases). V lost 0 bases, J lost 6 bases, and 8 bases lay in between. This CDR3 is 14 amino acids long. Looked up from germline, CDR1 is SEHNR and CDR2 is FQNEAQ (reference sequence). The CDR3 DNA follows: TGTGCCAGCAGCTTAGCGATGGAGGCCGGGGAGCTGTTTTTT. Encoded protein: CASSLAMEAGELFF.

This clonotype came up once. CDR3 nucleotides: TGCAGCGTGGCCGGGACACTGAACACTGAAGCTTTCTTT. This encodes CSVAGTLNTEAFF. J is TRBJ1-1 and V is TRBV29-1, with a possible D match to TRBD1 (6 bases). This CDR3 is 13 amino acids long. The germline gives CDR1 SQVTM, CDR2 ANQGSEA. V gave up 6 bases and J gave up 0 bases, with 11 bases separating them.

This clonotype was picked up a small number of times. The chain joins TRBV7-8 to TRBJ1-5; TRBD1 aligns across 8 bases. Germline lookup yields CDR1 SGHVS and CDR2 FQNEAQ. There are 16 residues in the CDR3. J gave up 3 bases and V 2 bases, and 6 bases lay outside the gene matches. CDR3 sequence (DNA): TGTGCCAGCAGCTTAAGGCAGGGGGCCTTCAATCAGCCCCAGCATTTT. Amino acid sequence: CASSLRQGAFNQPQHF.

This clonotype was observed a handful of times. The chain has TRBV6-5 and TRBJ2-6, with a tentative D call TRBD1 (6 bases). The V and J ends lost 5 bases and 12 bases respectively, with 17 bases between them. The CDR3 loop spans 14 amino acids. The germline CDR1 and CDR2 sequences are MNHEY and SVGAGI. CDR3 nucleotide sequence: TGTGCCAGCAGTACGACCGGGCGACAGGCCGTCCTGACTTTC. Amino acid sequence: CASSTTGRQAVLTF.

The rearrangement links TRBV7-9 to TRBJ1-1; TRBD1 matches 8 bases. The CDR3 extends over 14 amino acids. CDR1 and CDR2 from the germline V gene are SEHNR and FQNEAQ (reference sequence). V lost 3 bases and J lost 5; bases outside the gene matches: 5. The CDR3 DNA follows: TGTGCCAGCAGCTTCAGCAGGGGGCGAACTGAAGCTTTCTTT. It translates to CASSFSRGRTEAFF. The full variable domain, in which reference TRBV7-9 and TRBJ1-1 provide the parts outside the CDR3, is DTGVSQNPRHKITKRGQNVTFRCDPISEHNRLYWYRQTLGQGPEFLTYFQNEAQLEKSRLLSDRFSAERPKGSFSTLEIQRTEQGDSAMYLCASSFSRGRTEAFFGQGTRLTVV.

This clonotype was seen a few times. V gene TRBV12-3 or TRBV12-4 combines with J gene TRBJ1-1; D is unresolved. V lost 4 bases and J 6 bases, leaving 15 bases between the germline ends. The CDR3 consists of 14 residues. DNA for the CDR3: TGTGCCAGCAGTTGGGCCTCCCCTCGGGCTGAAGCTTTCTTT. This gives the protein CASSWASPRAEAFF.